A single sample gave rise to the 20 T cell receptor beta chains below, sequenced in a study of blood T cell repertoires in COVID-19. The data were produced by immunoSEQ multiplex PCR, yet TCRdb's version contains in-frame clones alone and is incomplete. The sample contains some 150,000 clones, about nine tenths of which appear only once. What was sequenced was peripheral blood. These TCRs come from a woman aged 55-69 years with COVID-19, enrolled during active disease.

The V gene is TRBV9, the J gene TRBJ2-5; tentative D call: TRBD2 (6 bases). Trimming removed 4 bases at V and 1 base at J, with 17 bases between. This CDR3 region has 16 residues. CDR1 SGDLS and CDR2 YYNGEE come from the germline V gene. The CDR3 sequence: CASSLGLGGPQETQYF. CDR3 DNA sequence: TGTGCCAGCAGCCTGGGACTGGGGGGACCCCAAGAGACCCAGTACTTC.

The rearrangement joins TRBV19 to TRBJ1-4, with D possibly TRBD1 on 5 matching bases. With 3 bases removed from V and 10 bases from J, the gap between germline ends came to 15 bases. CDR1 LNHDA and CDR2 SQIVND come from the germline V gene (reference sequence). The CDR3 covers 14 residues. CDR3 coding DNA: TGTGCCAGTAGTATCTCCAGGGTGGGAGGAAAACTGTTTTTT. Translating gives CASSISRVGGKLFF.

The rearrangement links TRBV15 to TRBJ2-1, with D unresolved. The CDR3 is made up of 12 amino acids. Trimming pared 3 bases from V and 8 bases from J, leaving 8 bases between. The germline V gene encodes CDR1 LNHNV and CDR2 YYDKDF (reference sequence). The DNA of the CDR3 is TGTGCCACCAGCAGGAGGAACCATGAGCAGTTCTTC. The encoded protein is CATSRRNHEQFF.

This chain uses TRBV27 with TRBJ1-4; D is perhaps TRBD1 (6 bases). Trimming removed 6 bases from V and 7 bases from J, with 18 bases in between. Germline CDR1 and CDR2: MNHEY and SMNVEV (reference sequence). The CDR3 is 15 residues long. CDR3 coding DNA: TGTGCCAGCAGCACCCGTGGGAGAGGGGGTGAAAAACTGTTTTTT. It yields the protein CASSTRGRGGEKLFF.

This chain connects TRBV6-6 to TRBJ2-7; possible D gene TRBD2, 6 bases. The V end lost 8 bases, the J end lost 4 bases, and 18 bases lay between the germline ends. The CDR3 totals 14 residues. Germline V lookup: CDR1 MNHNY, CDR2 SVGAGI (reference sequence). CDR3 coding DNA: TGTGCCAGCCTCCAAAGTAGCGGATTGTACGAGCAGTACTTC. Translation: CASLQSSGLYEQYF.

The genes are TRBV29-1 and TRBJ1-2; D might be TRBD1 (5 bases). The CDR3 runs to 14 residues. CDR1 SQVTM and CDR2 ANQGSEA come from the germline V gene. The V and J ends lost 6 bases and 4 bases respectively, with 18 bases between them. CDR3 coding DNA: TGCAGCGTCGGCCCCGGGCAGGGTGGCTATGGCTACACCTTC. Residues: CSVGPGQGGYGYTF.

V gene TRBV5-1 combines with J gene TRBJ2-1, with 8 bases that match TRBD2. Germline CDR1 SGHRS, CDR2 YFSETQ. The CDR3 loop spans 15 amino acids. The trim removed 4 bases at V and 6 bases at J, leaving 9 bases unmatched. Written as DNA, the CDR3 is TGCGCCAGCAGCGCCTACGCGGGAGGTGGCAATGAGCAGTTCTTC. This gives the protein CASSAYAGGGNEQFF.

This chain's CDR3 is CASSEGQGNTEAFF. The CDR3 coding sequence is TGTGCCAGCAGCGAGGGACAGGGGAACACTGAAGCTTTCTTT. V and J are TRBV9 and TRBJ1-1, with TRBD1 matching over 9 bases. The CDR3 is 14 amino acids. Germline CDR1 reads SGDLS; CDR2 reads YYNGEE. Germline trimming cut 3 bases from V and 1 base from J; bases unmatched to any gene: 1. Using reference TRBV9 and TRBJ1-1 for the parts outside the CDR3, the full variable domain is DSGVTQTPKHLITATGQRVTLRCSPRSGDLSVYWYQQSLDQGLQFLIQYYNGEERAKGNILERFSAQQFPDLHSELNLSSLELGDSALYFCASSEGQGNTEAFFGQGTRLTVV.

The V call is TRBV7-3, the J call TRBJ2-1; 12 nucleotides agree with TRBD2. Germline CDR1 reads SGHTA; CDR2 reads FQGTGA. This CDR3 has 19 amino acids. Unmatched junction bases numbered 16, after V lost 5 bases and J lost 5 bases. As DNA, the CDR3 is TGTGCCAGCAGCCCCTCCTTGGCTAGCGGGAGGGCCCCTAACAATGAGCAGTTCTTC. Its translation: CASSPSLASGRAPNNEQFF.

The gene calls are TRBV4-2 and TRBJ1-3, with D unresolved. CDR1 LGHNA and CDR2 YNFKEQ come from the germline V gene. CDR3 size: 12 residues. Trimming shortened V by 6 bases and J by 0 bases, and 3 bases separated the two germline ends. CDR3 DNA sequence: TGTGCCAGCAGGAGCTCTGGAAACACCATATATTTT. Amino acid sequence: CASRSSGNTIYF.

Notes on this clone: Other DNA sequences of this sample code for an identical CDR3. The chain joins TRBV6-5 to TRBJ1-3; D may be TRBD1 (5 bases). CDR3 size: 13 residues. Trimming stripped 6 bases from V and 0 bases from J, with 6 bases between. Per the germline V gene, CDR1 is MNHEY and CDR2 is SVGAGI. CDR3 loop: CASRDSSGNTIYF. The CDR3 bases are TGTGCCAGCAGAGACAGCTCTGGAAACACCATATATTTT.

The CDR3 here is CASSFGRGHSNTEAFF. In DNA form, the CDR3 reads TGTGCCAGCAGCTTTGGAAGGGGGCATTCGAACACTGAAGCTTTCTTT. This rearrangement joins TRBV7-9 to TRBJ1-1; 7 nucleotides agree with TRBD1. V was pared by 3 bases and J by 1 base, with 8 bases of the junction left unmatched. Germline V gene sequence: CDR1 SEHNR, CDR2 FQNEAQ (reference sequence). The CDR3 spans 16 residues.

The V and J genes are TRBV19 and TRBJ2-2; 7 bases are shared with TRBD2. The V gene's germline CDR1 is LNHDA and CDR2 SQIVND (reference sequence). There are 14 residues in the CDR3. The V and J ends lost 11 bases and 0 bases, in that order; junction bases with no gene match: 6. Here the CDR3 reads CASSLAPNTGELFF. The CDR3 coding sequence is TGTGCCTCCTCACTAGCGCCGAACACCGGGGAGCTGTTTTTT. Together with reference TRBV19 and TRBJ2-2, the CDR3 gives the full variable domain: DGGITQSPKYLFRKEGQNVTLSCEQNLNHDAMYWYRQDPGQGLRLIYYSQIVNDFQKGDIAEGYSVSREKKESFPLTVTSAQKNPTAFYLCASSLAPNTGELFFGEGSRLTVL.

This clone was observed a few times. The chain is built from TRBV2 and TRBJ2-6; tentative D call: TRBD1 (5 bases). The V gene's germline CDR1 is SNHLY and CDR2 FYNNEI. The CDR3 is made up of 17 amino acids. V shed 8 bases and J shed 0 bases, with 17 bases lying between them. In nucleotides, the CDR3 is TGTGCCAGCTACGTTGCAGGGTACATCTCTGGGGCCAACGTCCTGACTTTC. Translated: CASYVAGYISGANVLTF.

This chain joins TRBV19 and TRBJ1-5; 7 nucleotides line up with TRBD1. The CDR3 spans 16 residues. Trimming removed 6 bases from V and 6 bases from J; junction bases left unmatched: 14. Germline CDR1 reads LNHDA; CDR2 reads SQIVND (reference sequence). CDR3: CASRGRGAPGGQPQHF. The CDR3 DNA reads TGTGCCAGTAGGGGGCGGGGGGCCCCAGGGGGTCAGCCCCAGCATTTT.

This clone was seen more than once but under ten times. This chain uses TRBV25-1 with TRBJ2-7; no reliable D call. V shed 2 bases and J shed 0 bases, with 14 bases lying between them. This CDR3 is built from 16 residues. Germline CDR1 reads MGHDK; CDR2 reads SYGVNS. For the CDR3, the DNA is TGTGCCAGCAGTGAACGCTTACCAGGAAGCTCCTACGAGCAGTACTTC. Amino acids: CASSERLPGSSYEQYF.

The V gene is TRBV5-1, the J gene TRBJ1-1, with 9 bases fitting TRBD1. This CDR3 contains 16 residues. Germline CDR1 and CDR2: SGHRS and YFSETQ. The V segment lost 4 bases and the J segment 5 bases; nucleotides outside the gene matches: 12. Written as DNA, the CDR3 is TGCGCCAGCAGCCCGGGGACAGGGCTTATGTGGACTGAAGCTTTCTTT. Translated, it gives CASSPGTGLMWTEAFF.

The V and J genes are TRBV5-1 and TRBJ2-7; 8 bases line up with TRBD1. V lost 5 bases and J lost 6; bases outside the gene matches: 7. The germline V gene has CDR1 SGHRS and CDR2 YFSETQ. This CDR3 is 13 amino acids long. The chain's CDR3 is CASRRQGNSEQYF. DNA of the CDR3: TGCGCCAGCAGGAGACAGGGGAACTCCGAGCAGTACTTC.

The V call is TRBV6-5, the J call TRBJ2-7; TRBD1 matches 8 bases. There are 14 residues in the CDR3. Trimming removed 6 bases from V and 4 bases from J; junction bases left unmatched: 8. CDR1 and CDR2 (germline): MNHEY, SVGAGI. CDR3 protein: CASSPYRGSYEQYF. The CDR3 DNA sequence: TGTGCCAGCAGCCCATACAGGGGGTCTTACGAGCAGTACTTC.

The V call is TRBV3-1 (or the pseudogene TRBV3-2), the J call TRBJ1-3; D is possibly TRBD1 (5 bases). Looked up from germline, CDR1 is LGHDT and CDR2 is YNNKEL (reference sequence). This CDR3 has 14 residues. The V end lost 4 bases, the J end lost 3 bases, and 10 bases lay between the germline ends. CDR3 protein: CASSLGASGNTIYF. The CDR3 coding sequence is TGTGCCAGCAGCCTAGGGGCGAGTGGAAACACCATATATTTT.